This T cell receptor (beta chain) was observed in a study of immune heterogeneity within non-small cell lung tumors. Comment on this clonotype: Antigen specificity is unknown.

General study results and limits: Multiple tumor sites within a patient showed recurrence of identical dominant CDR3 beta clonotypes; site-unique high-frequency clones were present as well.

In a multiplex PCR, 32 V and 13 J primers amplified TCR beta CDR3. MiXCR, run by TCRdb on the multiplex PCR reads, gives a single entry per CDR3 protein. In the table there are 1,500 to 2,000 distinct CDR3 sequences, more than 45% of which are singletons. Bulk tumor genomic DNA served as template, at 550 to 700 ng per sample. Biopsy collection occurred during surgery, with several far-apart biopsies per primary tumor. The patients were newly diagnosed with non-small cell lung cancer, had not been treated, and had curative surgery. CDR1 is LNHDA, CDR2 SQIVND, per germline (reference sequence). This CDR3 spans 15 amino acids. Trimming left V 5 bases short and J 5 bases short, with 18 bases between.

The sequenced sample was lung tumor tissue. The chain employs TRBV19 and TRBJ2-5; either TRBD1 or TRBD2 may fit D (6 bases each). This TCR came from a man aged 60 to 75 with non-small cell lung cancer. The CDR3 is CASSSLEGVGETQYF. The CDR3 DNA reads as TGTGCCAGTAGTTCGCTGGAGGGGGTCGGGGAGACCCAGTACTTC.